This T cell receptor (beta chain) was sequenced in a study of CD8 T cells in ankylosing spondylitis. Points from the study as a whole: Clones linked to the disease showed a CD8+ phenotype. They occurred at relatively low frequencies in peripheral blood.

The CDR3 consists of 11 residues. CDR1 is DFQATT, CDR2 SNEGSKA, per germline (reference sequence). Trimming removed 6 bases at V and 18 bases at J, with 18 bases between. This clonotype occurred many times. Antigen specificity is unknown. Each CDR3 protein gets one entry after TCRdb re-called the 5' RACE reads with MiXCR. The sample records around 130,000 distinct CDR3 sequences, about 6.5% being singletons. The V and J genes are TRBV20-1 and TRBJ1-6; D gene uncertain. The clonotype was recovered from a male donor with ankylosing spondylitis or in good health (not recorded which). The sequencing input was blood, either unsorted or a sorted T cell fraction (not recorded which). CDR3 protein: CSATTILLPHF. The CDR3 DNA follows: TGCAGTGCGACCACGATACTTCTGCCCCACTTT.